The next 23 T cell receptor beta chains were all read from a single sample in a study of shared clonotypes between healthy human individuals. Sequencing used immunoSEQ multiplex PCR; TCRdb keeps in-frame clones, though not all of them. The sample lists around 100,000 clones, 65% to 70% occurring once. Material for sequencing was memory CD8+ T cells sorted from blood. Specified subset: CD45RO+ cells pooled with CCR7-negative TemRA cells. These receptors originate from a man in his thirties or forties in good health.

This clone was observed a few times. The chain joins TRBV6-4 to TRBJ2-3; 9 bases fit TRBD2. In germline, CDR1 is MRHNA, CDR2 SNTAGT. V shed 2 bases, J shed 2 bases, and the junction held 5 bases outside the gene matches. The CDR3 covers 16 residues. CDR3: CASSDLAGGATDTQYF. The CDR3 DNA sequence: TGTGCCAGCAGTGACCTTGCGGGAGGGGCCACAGATACGCAGTATTTT.

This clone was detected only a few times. The CDR3 coding sequence is TGTGCCAGCAGCCCCCGCGGGACAGATACGCAGTATTTT. Translated: CASSPRGTDTQYF. This chain connects TRBV7-2 to TRBJ2-3, with D perhaps TRBD2 (5 bases). Germline V CDR1 and CDR2: SGHTA, FQGNSA. The CDR3 loop spans 13 amino acids. The ends were cut back, 5 bases at V and 3 bases at J, with 9 bases in the middle.

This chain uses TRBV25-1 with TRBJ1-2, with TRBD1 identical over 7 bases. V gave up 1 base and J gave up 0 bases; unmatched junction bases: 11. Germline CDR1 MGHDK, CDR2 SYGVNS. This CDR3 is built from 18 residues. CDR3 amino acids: CASSEFGTAPGANYGYTF. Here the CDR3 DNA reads TGTGCCAGCAGTGAATTTGGGACAGCCCCCGGAGCTAACTATGGCTACACCTTC.

In DNA, the CDR3 is TGTGCCAGCAGCTATACAGGGATCGAAGCTTTCTTT. This encodes CASSYTGIEAFF. This rearrangement joins TRBV7-9 to TRBJ1-1, with D possibly matching TRBD1 (6 bases). The CDR3 has 12 amino acids. The V end was cut by 4 bases, the J end by 8 bases, with 11 bases between. The germline gives CDR1 SEHNR, CDR2 FQNEAQ (reference sequence).

CDR3 sequence (DNA): TGTGCCACCAGGGAGGGAACCACAGATACGCAGTATTTT. It is translated as CATREGTTDTQYF. The V gene is TRBV15, the J gene TRBJ2-3; D is possibly TRBD2 (6 bases). The CDR3 runs 13 residues. V lost 6 bases to trimming and J lost 2 bases, with 9 bases between them. Germline CDR1 and CDR2: LNHNV and YYDKDF (reference sequence).

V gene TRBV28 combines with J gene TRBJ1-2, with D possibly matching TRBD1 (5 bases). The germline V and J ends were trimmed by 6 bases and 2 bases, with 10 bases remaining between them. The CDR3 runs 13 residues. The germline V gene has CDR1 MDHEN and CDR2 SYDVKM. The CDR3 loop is CASSLGLNYGYTF. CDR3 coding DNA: TGTGCCAGCAGCTTGGGACTCAACTATGGCTACACCTTC.

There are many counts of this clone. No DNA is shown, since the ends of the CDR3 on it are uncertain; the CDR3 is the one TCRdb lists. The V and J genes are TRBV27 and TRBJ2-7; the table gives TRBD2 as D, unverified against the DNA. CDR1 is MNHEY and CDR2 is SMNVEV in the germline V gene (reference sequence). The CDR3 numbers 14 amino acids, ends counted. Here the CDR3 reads CASSSSESRYEQYF.

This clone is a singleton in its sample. CDR3 nucleotides: TGCGCCAGCAGCCAAGATACTGGCGTCGCGTTGGTACGCTACACCTTC. Protein sequence: CASSQDTGVALVRYTF. The rearrangement joins TRBV4-3 to TRBJ1-2; D unresolved. The CDR3 covers 16 residues. V was trimmed by 0 bases and J by 9 bases, leaving 20 bases between them. Germline CDR1 and CDR2: LGHNA and YSLEER.

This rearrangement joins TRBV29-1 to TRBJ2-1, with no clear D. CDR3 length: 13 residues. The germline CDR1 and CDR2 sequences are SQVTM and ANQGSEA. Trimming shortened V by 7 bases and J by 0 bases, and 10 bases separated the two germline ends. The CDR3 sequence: CSGSQDSYNEQFF. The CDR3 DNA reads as TGCAGCGGCAGCCAGGACTCCTACAATGAGCAGTTCTTC.

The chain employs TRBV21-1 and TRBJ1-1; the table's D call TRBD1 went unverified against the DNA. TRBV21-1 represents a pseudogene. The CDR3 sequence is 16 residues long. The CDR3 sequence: CASRVLLDTIRTEAFF. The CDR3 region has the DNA TGTGCCAGCAGGGTATTGTTAGACACAATTCGCACTGAAGCTTTCTTT.

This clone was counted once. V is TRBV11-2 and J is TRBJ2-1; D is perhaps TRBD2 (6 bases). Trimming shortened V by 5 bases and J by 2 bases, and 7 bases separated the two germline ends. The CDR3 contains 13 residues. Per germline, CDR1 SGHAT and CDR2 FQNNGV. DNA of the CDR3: TGTGCCAGCAGCCCTAGCGCCTACAATGAGCAGTTCTTC. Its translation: CASSPSAYNEQFF.

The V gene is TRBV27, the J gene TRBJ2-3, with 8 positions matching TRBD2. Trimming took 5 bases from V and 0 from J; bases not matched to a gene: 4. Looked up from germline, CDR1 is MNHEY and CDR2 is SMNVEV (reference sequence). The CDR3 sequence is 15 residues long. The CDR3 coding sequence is TGTGCCAGCAGTCGAGCGGGAGCAAGCACAGATACGCAGTATTTT. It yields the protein CASSRAGASTDTQYF.

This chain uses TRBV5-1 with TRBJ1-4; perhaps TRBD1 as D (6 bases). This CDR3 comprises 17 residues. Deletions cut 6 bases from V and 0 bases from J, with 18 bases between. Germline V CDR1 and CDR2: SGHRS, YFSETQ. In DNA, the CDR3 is TGCGCCAGCACTCGGTCGGGACAATTAACAACTAATGAAAAACTGTTTTTT. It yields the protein CASTRSGQLTTNEKLFF.

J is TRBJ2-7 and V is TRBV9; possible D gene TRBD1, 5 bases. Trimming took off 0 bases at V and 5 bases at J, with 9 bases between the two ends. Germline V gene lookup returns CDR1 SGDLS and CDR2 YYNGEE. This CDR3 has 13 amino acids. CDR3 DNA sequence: TGTGCCAGCAGCGTAGATAGCAGGGACGAGCAGTACTTC. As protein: CASSVDSRDEQYF.

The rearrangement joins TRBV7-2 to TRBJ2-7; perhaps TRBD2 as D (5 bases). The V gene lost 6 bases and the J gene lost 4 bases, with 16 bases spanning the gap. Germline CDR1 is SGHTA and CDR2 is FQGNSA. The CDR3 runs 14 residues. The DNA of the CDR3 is TGTGCCAGCAGACAGAAAGGCGGGTTTTACGAGCAGTACTTC. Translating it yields CASRQKGGFYEQYF.

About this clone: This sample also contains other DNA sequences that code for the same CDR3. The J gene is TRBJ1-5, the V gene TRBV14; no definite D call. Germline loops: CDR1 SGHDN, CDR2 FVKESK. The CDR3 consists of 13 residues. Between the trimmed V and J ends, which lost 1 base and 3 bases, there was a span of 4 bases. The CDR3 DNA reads TGTGCCAGCAGCCAAGGCCTCAATCAGCCCCAGCATTTT. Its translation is CASSQGLNQPQHF.

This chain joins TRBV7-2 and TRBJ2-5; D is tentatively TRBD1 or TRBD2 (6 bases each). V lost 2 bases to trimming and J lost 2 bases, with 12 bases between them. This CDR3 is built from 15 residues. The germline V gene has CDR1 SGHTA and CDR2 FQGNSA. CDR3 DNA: TGTGCCAGCAGCTTATCGAGGGGGAGGCAAGAGACCCAGTACTTC. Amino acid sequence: CASSLSRGRQETQYF.

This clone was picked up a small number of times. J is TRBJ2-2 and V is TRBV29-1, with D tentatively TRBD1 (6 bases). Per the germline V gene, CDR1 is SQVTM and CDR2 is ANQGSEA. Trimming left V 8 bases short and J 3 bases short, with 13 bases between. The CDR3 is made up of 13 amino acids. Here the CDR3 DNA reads TGCAGCACAGGGCGAACGGACACCGGGGAGCTGTTTTTT. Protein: CSTGRTDTGELFF.

CDR3 DNA: TGTGCCAGCAGCCCAGTGAGTGATGACACAGATACGCAGTATTTT. It is translated as CASSPVSDDTDTQYF. The chain links TRBV4-2 to TRBJ2-3, with unresolved D. Trimming removed 4 bases at V and 2 bases at J, with 13 bases between. Germline values: CDR1 LGHNA, CDR2 YNFKEQ. The length of the CDR3 is 15 residues.

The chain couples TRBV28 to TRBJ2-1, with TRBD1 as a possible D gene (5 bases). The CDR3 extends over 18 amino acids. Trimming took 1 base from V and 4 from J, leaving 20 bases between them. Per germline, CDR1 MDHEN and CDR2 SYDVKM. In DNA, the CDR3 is TGTGCCAGCAGTTTATCAGAGACAGCAATGCCAGGATACAATGAGCAGTTCTTC. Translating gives CASSLSETAMPGYNEQFF.

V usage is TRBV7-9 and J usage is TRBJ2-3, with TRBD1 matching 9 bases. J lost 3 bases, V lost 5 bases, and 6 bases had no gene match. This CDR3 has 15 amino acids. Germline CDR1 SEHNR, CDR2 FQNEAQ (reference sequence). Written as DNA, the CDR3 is TGTGCCAGCAGCCACGGGACAGGGATTACAGATACGCAGTATTTT. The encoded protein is CASSHGTGITDTQYF.

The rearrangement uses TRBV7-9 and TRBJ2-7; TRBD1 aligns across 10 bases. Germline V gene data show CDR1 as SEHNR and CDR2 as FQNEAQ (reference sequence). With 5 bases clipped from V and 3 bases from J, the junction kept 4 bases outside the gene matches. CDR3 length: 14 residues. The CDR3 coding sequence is TGTGCCAGCAGCGGAGGGACAGGGGTCTACGAGCAGTACTTC. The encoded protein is CASSGGTGVYEQYF.

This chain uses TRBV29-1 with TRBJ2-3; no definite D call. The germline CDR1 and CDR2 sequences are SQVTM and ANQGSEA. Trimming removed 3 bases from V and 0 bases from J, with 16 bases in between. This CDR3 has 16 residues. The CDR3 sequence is CSVDRADSLSTDTQYF. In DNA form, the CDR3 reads TGCAGCGTTGATCGGGCCGACTCCTTAAGCACAGATACGCAGTATTTT.